These 32 T cell receptor beta chains share one sample of origin, sequenced in a study of T-cell memory formation after mild COVID-19. Each CDR3 protein is one row after TCRdb ran MiXCR on the 5' RACE reads. The sample has about 290,000 distinct CDR3 sequences, about a sixth seen once; the top ten hold 22%. Sequenced input: PBMCs or a T cell subset sorted from them (not recorded which). These receptors all come from a man aged 18 to 30 who had mild COVID-19 (a few samples of this study predate the infection). Cell type and time point are not known.

The J gene is TRBJ2-3, the V gene TRBV6-2 or TRBV6-3; D tentatively fits TRBD1 or TRBD2 (6 bases each). Trimming stripped 6 bases from V and 0 bases from J, with 13 bases between. In germline, CDR1 is MNHEY, CDR2 SVGEGT. CDR3 length equals 15 residues. CDR3 in DNA: TGTGCCAGCAGGGGACGGGGGCCTAGCACAGATACGCAGTATTTT. Its translation is CASRGRGPSTDTQYF.

This clonotype was recorded a few times. The chain recombines TRBV6-5 with TRBJ2-5, with 7 bases that match TRBD2. CDR1 and CDR2 (germline): MNHEY, SVGAGI. The CDR3 length is 16 residues. The J segment lost 7 bases and the V segment lost 6 bases, leaving 17 bases of the junction unmatched. In DNA form, the CDR3 reads TGTGCCAGCAGAGACCGGGGGAGGGGCTTCGGGGGGACCCAGTACTTC. Encoded protein: CASRDRGRGFGGTQYF.

The chain recombines TRBV7-2 with TRBJ2-5, with D perhaps TRBD2 (6 bases). CDR3 length: 16 residues. CDR1 is SGHTA and CDR2 is FQGNSA in the germline V gene. The ends were cut back, 2 bases at V and 3 bases at J, with 16 bases in the middle. CDR3 in DNA: TGTGCCAGCAGCTTACCGGGGGTTTACAAGAAAGAGACCCAGTACTTC. Protein product: CASSLPGVYKKETQYF.

The table lists this clonotype with a few counts. The chain is built from TRBV20-1 and TRBJ2-1; 8 nucleotides agree with TRBD2. The CDR3 runs 11 residues. CDR1 is DFQATT, CDR2 SNEGSKA, per germline (reference sequence). V dropped 3 bases and J dropped 12; count of bases not matched to a gene: 4. The CDR3 protein is CSASNLAGQFF. Written as DNA, the CDR3 is TGCAGTGCTAGTAATCTAGCGGGGCAGTTCTTC.

This clonotype was detected only a few times. The rearrangement uses TRBV5-1 and TRBJ1-1; TRBD1 matches 8 bases. Germline CDR1 and CDR2: SGHRS and YFSETQ. The CDR3 totals 13 residues. V dropped 4 bases and J dropped 4; count of bases not matched to a gene: 3. The DNA for the CDR3 is TGCGCCAGCAGCGGACAGGGTGTCACTGAAGCTTTCTTT. Its translation is CASSGQGVTEAFF.

The chain couples TRBV6-5 to TRBJ1-2; 8 positions agree with TRBD1. Germline CDR1 and CDR2: MNHEY and SVGAGI. J gave up 4 bases and V 4 bases, and 11 bases lay outside the gene matches. The CDR3 consists of 16 residues. CDR3 sequence reads: CASSSVLAGGGYGYTF. The CDR3 nucleotides are TGTGCCAGCAGTTCAGTCCTAGCAGGGGGCGGCTATGGCTACACCTTC.

This clonotype was observed a few times. The J gene is TRBJ1-5, the V gene TRBV6-5; D might be TRBD1 (5 bases). Trimming removed 8 bases at V and 2 bases at J, with 10 bases between. The germline V gene encodes CDR1 MNHEY and CDR2 SVGAGI. The CDR3 totals 13 residues. CDR3 protein: CASQQGGNQPQHF. CDR3 coding DNA: TGTGCCAGCCAGCAGGGAGGCAATCAGCCCCAGCATTTT.

The chain is built from TRBV19 and TRBJ2-1, with 9 bases aligning to TRBD2. Germline CDR1 reads LNHDA; CDR2 reads SQIVND (reference sequence). The CDR3 runs 15 residues. V gave up 5 bases and J gave up 4 bases; unmatched junction bases: 6. The CDR3 loop is CASSPRLAAYNEQFF. The CDR3 nucleotides are TGTGCCAGTAGTCCACGACTAGCGGCTTACAATGAGCAGTTCTTC.

This clonotype was observed a few times. The V and J genes are TRBV4-3 and TRBJ2-3; 8 bases are shared with TRBD2. The CDR3 length is 15 residues. Germline V gene data show CDR1 as LGHNA and CDR2 as YSLEER. Losses at the gene ends were 0 bases for V and 5 bases for J; bases not matched to a gene: 4. The CDR3 loop is CASSQDRLAGDTQYF. The CDR3 DNA reads TGCGCCAGCAGCCAAGATAGGCTAGCGGGAGATACGCAGTATTTT.

The V and J genes are TRBV6-5 and TRBJ2-5; D is unclear. V lost 5 bases and J 4 bases, leaving 17 bases between the germline ends. CDR3 length: 15 residues. CDR1 is MNHEY, CDR2 SVGAGI, per germline. The CDR3 sequence is CASSHRRIGRETQYF. In nucleotides, the CDR3 is TGTGCCAGCAGTCATCGCCGGATAGGGCGAGAGACCCAGTACTTC.

The V gene is TRBV10-3, the J gene TRBJ2-2; D is possibly TRBD1 (6 bases). CDR3 length: 15 amino acids. Germline lookup yields CDR1 ENHRY and CDR2 SYGVKD. Trimming shortened V by 4 bases and J by 6 bases, and 15 bases separated the two germline ends. CDR3 bases: TGTGCCATCAGTGTTCTATGGCAGGGGTCCGGGGAGCTGTTTTTT. This translates into CAISVLWQGSGELFF.

This clonotype has only a few counts. The V and J genes are TRBV12-3 or TRBV12-4 and TRBJ1-2; 11 bases fit TRBD1. Losses at the gene ends were 6 bases for V and 2 bases for J; bases not matched to a gene: 8. The CDR3 spans 16 residues. The CDR3 region is CASSSRDRGFNYGYTF. The DNA of the CDR3 is TGTGCCAGCAGCTCCCGGGACAGGGGGTTCAACTATGGCTACACCTTC.

This clonotype turned up a few times. The rearrangement uses TRBV10-3 and TRBJ1-2; tentatively, D is TRBD1 (6 bases). The germline V gene has CDR1 ENHRY and CDR2 SYGVKD. The CDR3 runs 15 residues. Deletions cut 3 bases from V and 0 bases from J, with 11 bases between. In DNA form, the CDR3 reads TGTGCCATCAGTGACACAGGGAAGGCTAACTATGGCTACACCTTC. It is translated as CAISDTGKANYGYTF.

V usage is TRBV7-7 and J usage is TRBJ2-2; possible D gene TRBD1, 5 bases. The V end lost 5 bases, the J end lost 2 bases, and 6 bases lay between the germline ends. The CDR3 length is 13 residues. Germline CDR1 is SSHAT and CDR2 is FNYEAQ (reference sequence). CDR3 coding DNA: TGTGCCAGCAGCCGGACAAACACCGGGGAGCTGTTTTTT. The encoded protein is CASSRTNTGELFF.

There are many counts of this clonotype. The chain recombines TRBV5-1 with TRBJ2-7; D remains unclear. Germline CDR1 reads SGHRS; CDR2 reads YFSETQ. Trimming stripped 4 bases from V and 2 bases from J, with 13 bases between. The CDR3 loop spans 14 amino acids. This CDR3 is CASSLETRTYEQYF. CDR3 sequence (DNA): TGCGCCAGCAGCCTGGAGACGAGAACCTACGAGCAGTACTTC.

In this sample, this clonotype turned up many times. The CDR3 spells CASSLHKAGTGDYNEQFF. DNA of the CDR3: TGTGCCAGCAGTCTACATAAAGCCGGGACAGGGGATTACAATGAGCAGTTCTTC. The rearrangement uses TRBV28 and TRBJ2-1; TRBD1 agrees at 10 bases. This CDR3 has 18 residues. The V gene end was trimmed by 5 bases and the J gene end by 4 bases; junction bases not matched to a gene: 14. The germline gives CDR1 MDHEN, CDR2 SYDVKM.

This clonotype has a handful of counts. The chain employs TRBV6-2 or TRBV6-3 and TRBJ2-7; a weak D match, TRBD1 (5 bases). Trimming removed 5 bases at V and 3 bases at J, with 8 bases between. Germline CDR1 reads MNHEY; CDR2 reads SVGEGT. The CDR3 has 12 amino acids. In nucleotides, the CDR3 is TGTGCCAGCAGTAGGGGCAGCTACGAGCAGTACGTC. It specifies CASSRGSYEQYV.

This clonotype was seen ten or more times. The chain joins TRBV6-5 to TRBJ2-1; D uncertain. The length of the CDR3 is 13 residues. Germline assignment: CDR1 MNHEY and CDR2 SVGAGI. Trimming took off 6 bases at V and 4 bases at J, with 10 bases between the two ends. The DNA of the CDR3 is TGTGCCAGCAGGGCGGTGGGGTACAATGAGCAGTTCTTC. Its translation: CASRAVGYNEQFF.

This sequence joins TRBV9 and TRBJ1-2; 10 bases match TRBD1. J lost 6 bases, V lost 0 bases, and 2 bases had no gene match. This CDR3 has 14 residues. Germline values: CDR1 SGDLS, CDR2 YYNGEE. The CDR3 is CASSVEGTGDGYTF. The CDR3, as DNA: TGTGCCAGCAGCGTAGAAGGGACAGGGGATGGCTACACCTTC.

The chain joins TRBV5-6 to TRBJ1-6; no firm D call. Germline V gives CDR1 SGHDT, CDR2 YYEEEE. Trimming removed 2 bases at V and 9 bases at J, with 15 bases between. The CDR3 has 15 residues. The CDR3 sequence is CASSFGVFRASPLHF. CDR3 bases: TGTGCCAGCAGCTTCGGGGTCTTTAGGGCTTCACCCCTCCACTTT.

This clonotype showed up just a few times. V is TRBV6-5 and J is TRBJ1-6, with 7 bases aligning to TRBD1. CDR3 size: 14 residues. Per the germline V gene, CDR1 is MNHEY and CDR2 is SVGAGI. Unmatched junction bases numbered 8, after V lost 5 bases and J lost 10 bases. CDR3 DNA: TGTGCCAGCAGTGTACAGGGGTTCGCATCACCCCTCCACTTT. Its translation is CASSVQGFASPLHF.

The rearrangement uses TRBV7-8 and TRBJ2-1, with D possibly being TRBD1 (5 bases). Germline loops: CDR1 SGHVS, CDR2 FQNEAQ. The V gene lost 1 base and the J gene lost 2 bases, with 9 bases spanning the gap. This CDR3 is 15 amino acids long. Here the CDR3 DNA reads TGTGCCAGCAGCTTAGACAGGCCCACCTACAATGAGCAGTTCTTC. Residues: CASSLDRPTYNEQFF.

The chain employs TRBV11-2 and TRBJ2-3; 10 bases fit TRBD1. The germline gives CDR1 SGHAT, CDR2 FQNNGV. This CDR3 region has 15 residues. The V segment lost 7 bases and the J segment 7 bases; nucleotides outside the gene matches: 11. DNA for the CDR3: TGTGCCAGCAACGGGGGGACAGGGGCCATCTATACGCAGTATTTT. Amino acids: CASNGGTGAIYTQYF.

DNA of the CDR3: TGCAGTGCTAGAGTTTGGGGGGACATTTCAGTAGATGAAAAACTGTTTTTT. Its protein product is CSARVWGDISVDEKLFF. This chain uses TRBV20-1 with TRBJ1-4, with D possibly matching TRBD1 (6 bases). Trimming cost V 1 base and J 6 bases, with 21 bases left between them. There are 17 residues in the CDR3. Per germline, CDR1 DFQATT and CDR2 SNEGSKA (reference sequence).

This clonotype was counted a few times. The V gene is TRBV18, the J gene TRBJ1-3; 9 bases align to TRBD1. The germline V gene encodes CDR1 KGHSH and CDR2 LQKENI. Losses at the gene ends were 2 bases for V and 4 bases for J; bases not matched to a gene: 3. CDR3 length: 15 residues. In nucleotides, the CDR3 is TGTGCCAGCTCACCAGTCGGGACAGGGGGAAACACCATATATTTT. Its translation is CASSPVGTGGNTIYF.

This clonotype occurred a few times. The rearrangement uses TRBV5-6 and TRBJ2-7; TRBD1 matches 7 bases. Per the germline V gene, CDR1 is SGHDT and CDR2 is YYEEEE. The CDR3 is 15 residues long. Germline trimming cut 4 bases from V and 3 bases from J; bases unmatched to any gene: 10. DNA of the CDR3: TGTGCCAGCAGCAACCCGCCGGGACAGCTCTACGAGCAGTACGTC. Amino acids: CASSNPPGQLYEQYV.

This clonotype was detected only a few times. The V call is TRBV7-9, the J call TRBJ2-1, with 10 positions matching TRBD2. The V gene end was trimmed by 8 bases and the J gene end by 6 bases; junction bases not matched to a gene: 4. Germline V gives CDR1 SEHNR, CDR2 FQNEAQ (reference sequence). The CDR3 extends over 13 amino acids. The CDR3 coding sequence is TGTGCCAGCGGGACTAGCGAGTTCAATGAGCAGTTCTTC. The encoded protein is CASGTSEFNEQFF.

The chain couples TRBV5-1 to TRBJ2-4, with unresolved D. Germline V lookup: CDR1 SGHRS, CDR2 YFSETQ. V lost 8 bases, J lost 0 bases, and 12 bases lay in between. This CDR3 comprises 14 residues. CDR3 bases: TGCGCCAGTGCTCAGGAATTAGCCAAAAACATTCAGTACTTC. As protein: CASAQELAKNIQYF.

This clonotype was picked up many times. The CDR3 DNA reads as TGTGCCAGCAGTTGGGGACAGATCAATCAGCCCCAGCATTTT. Residues: CASSWGQINQPQHF. J is TRBJ1-5 and V is TRBV12-3 or TRBV12-4; 7 bases are a match to TRBD1. This CDR3 comprises 14 residues. J lost 3 bases, V lost 4 bases, and 3 bases had no gene match.

In its sample, this clonotype was seen many times. This chain links TRBV7-9 with TRBJ2-7; D is unclear. Germline-derived CDR1 and CDR2 are SEHNR and FQNEAQ (reference sequence). CDR3 length equals 12 residues. V was clipped by 5 bases and J by 3 bases, with 8 bases between them. CDR3 DNA: TGTGCCAGCAGCCTTGACGTCTACGAGCAGTACGTC. This translates into CASSLDVYEQYV.

This clonotype was picked up a small number of times. J is TRBJ1-1 and V is TRBV6-1; perhaps TRBD1 as D (6 bases). This CDR3 region has 13 residues. Trimming took 6 bases from V and 11 from J, leaving 19 bases between them. CDR1 and CDR2 (germline): MNHNS, SASEGT. CDR3 amino acids: CASRGTFRGRAFF. The DNA for the CDR3 is TGTGCCAGCAGGGGGACTTTCAGGGGCCGCGCTTTCTTT.

The chain employs TRBV5-1 and TRBJ1-2, with D perhaps TRBD1 (6 bases). CDR1 and CDR2 from the germline V gene are SGHRS and YFSETQ. This CDR3 has 12 amino acids. Trimming left V 4 bases short and J 6 bases short, with 10 bases between. The CDR3 loop reads CASSPQGDGYTF. The CDR3 DNA is TGCGCCAGCAGCCCACAGGGCGATGGCTACACCTTC.